Listed below are T cell receptor beta chains from one sample, sequenced in a study of long-term antiretroviral therapy in people with HIV. The assay was immunoSEQ multiplex PCR, and TCRdb's table has in-frame clones only and misses some. Of more than 25,000 clones in the sample, 95% to 98% were seen once. The sequencing here drew on unsorted PBMCs, taken 7.6 years after starting antiretroviral therapy. These receptor sequences come from a man aged 25 to 40 with HIV. The CDR3 runs from the conserved cysteine through the conserved F or W. D genes are given only for firm matches. Not every row has a clone size; where given, it reads once, few, many or a size class.

J | size | length | V | D | CDR3 | DNA
TRBJ1-6 | once | 14 | TRBV6-6 | TRBD1 | CASSYSTGDSPLHF | TGTGCCAGCAGTTACTCAACAGGGGATTCACCCCTCCACTTT
TRBJ2-7 | once | 12 | TRBV7-2 | NA | CASGASSYEQYF | TGTGCCTCCGGGGCTAGCAGCTACGAGCAGTACTTC
TRBJ1-6 | NA | 14 | TRBV7-9 | NA | CASSLTNRDSPLHF | TGTGCCAGCAGCTTAACTAACAGGGATTCACCCCTCCACTTT
TRBJ1-5 | NA | 11 | TRBV12-5 | NA | CASGLLQPQHF | TGTGCTAGTGGTTTGTTGCAGCCCCAGCATTTT
TRBJ2-3 | NA | 15 | TRBV2 | NA | CASSVTRRGTDTQYF | TGTGCCAGCAGTGTGACGCGGCGGGGCACAGATACGCAGTATTTT
TRBJ2-3 | NA | 15 | TRBV6-5 | NA | CASSTRFDSTDTQYF | TGTGCCAGCAGTACCCGATTTGACAGCACAGATACGCAGTATTTT
TRBJ2-7 | NA | 13 | TRBV4-1 | NA | CASSLGTAGEQYF | TGCGCCAGCAGCCTAGGGACCGCTGGGGAGCAGTACTTC
TRBJ2-7 | NA | 14 | TRBV19 | TRBD2 | CASSPISGSLEQYF | TGTGCCAGTAGTCCCATAAGCGGGAGTCTCGAGCAGTACTTC
TRBJ2-1 | NA | 18 | TRBV7-9 | TRBD2 | CASRTSGSFYWSYNEQFF | TGTGCCAGCAGGACTAGCGGGAGTTTTTATTGGTCCTACAATGAGCAGTTCTTC
TRBJ2-4 | NA | 14 | TRBV29-1 | NA | CSARTGEQGYIQYF | TGCAGCGCCAGAACGGGGGAGCAGGGGTACATTCAGTACTTC
TRBJ1-1 | NA | 15 | TRBV5-4 | NA | CASSYSGALLTEAFF | TGTGCCAGCAGCTACAGTGGGGCCCTCCTCACTGAAGCTTTCTTT
TRBJ1-1 | NA | 13 | TRBV4-2 | NA | CASSPGTVDEAFF | TGTGCCAGCAGCCCAGGGACGGTGGATGAAGCTTTCTTT
TRBJ1-2 | NA | 12 | TRBV6-1 | TRBD1 | CASTQTGGGYTF | TGTGCCAGCACCCAGACAGGGGGCGGCTACACCTTC
TRBJ2-2 | NA | 17 | TRBV4-2 | TRBD2 | CASSPLAGGANTGELFF | TGTGCCAGCAGCCCACTAGCGGGAGGGGCGAACACCGGGGAGCTGTTTTTT
TRBJ2-3 | NA | 16 | TRBV19 | TRBD2 | CASSPLAGDSTDTQYF | TGTGCCAGTAGTCCACTAGCGGGGGATAGCACAGATACGCAGTATTTT
TRBJ2-7 | NA | 13 | TRBV5-6 | NA | CASSSSGDYEQYF | TGTGCCAGCAGCTCATCCGGTGACTACGAGCAGTACTTC
TRBJ2-1 | NA | 16 | TRBV6-6 | TRBD2 | CASRLGLAGGSNEQFF | TGTGCCAGCAGGCTGGGACTAGCGGGAGGCTCCAATGAGCAGTTCTTC
TRBJ1-2 | NA | 15 | TRBV13 | TRBD1 | CASSPRTGAIQGYTF | TGTGCCAGCAGCCCCCGGACAGGAGCCATTCAAGGCTACACCTTC
TRBJ1-4 | NA | 15 | TRBV10-3 | NA | CAISAGGFADEKLFF | TGTGCCATCAGCGCCGGTGGTTTCGCAGACGAAAAACTGTTTTTT
TRBJ2-1 | NA | 13 | TRBV5-1 | NA | CASSLVGGNEQFF | TGCGCCAGCAGCTTGGTTGGAGGGAATGAGCAGTTCTTC
TRBJ1-4 | NA | 15 | TRBV6-1 | TRBD1 | CASSDDTGTGEKLFF | TGTGCCAGCAGTGACGATACCGGGACAGGCGAAAAACTGTTTTTT
TRBJ2-7 | NA | 14 | TRBV7-6 | TRBD1 | CASSLDRGPYEQYF | TGTGCCAGCAGCCTTGACAGGGGGCCCTACGAGCAGTACTTC
TRBJ1-1 | NA | 13 | TRBV13 | NA | CASSLGGNTEAFF | TGTGCCAGCAGCTTAGGCGGGAACACTGAAGCTTTCTTT
TRBJ1-2 | once | 16 | TRBV11-2 | TRBD1 | CASSSIRQGLVHGYTF | TGTGCCAGCAGCTCTATTCGACAGGGTCTGGTCCATGGCTACACCTTC
TRBJ1-1 | NA | 15 | TRBV18 | NA | CASSPFPTVNTEAFF | TGTGCCAGCTCACCATTCCCGACAGTGAACACTGAAGCTTTCTTT
TRBJ1-5 | NA | 15 | TRBV4-2 | NA | CASSQGPGGNQPQHF | TGTGCCAGCAGCCAAGGGCCGGGGGGGAATCAGCCCCAGCATTTT
TRBJ1-2 | NA | 13 | TRBV18 | NA | CASSPRLRDGYTF | TGTGCCAGCTCACCACGACTGAGGGATGGCTACACCTTC
TRBJ2-5 | NA | 14 | TRBV29-1 | NA | CSVGDDLEEETQYF | TGCAGCGTGGGCGATGACTTAGAAGAAGAGACCCAGTACTTC
TRBJ2-5 | NA | 13 | TRBV5-4 | NA | CASSRDGRETQYF | TGTGCCAGCAGCCGGGACGGTCGGGAGACCCAGTACTTC
TRBJ1-2 | NA | 13 | TRBV13 | TRBD1 | CASSSSTGDGYTF | TGTGCCAGCAGCTCCTCGACAGGGGACGGCTACACCTTC
TRBJ2-1 | NA | 16 | TRBV6-6 | TRBD2 | CASINNRLATYNEQFF | TGTGCCAGCATTAACAATCGACTAGCGACCTACAATGAGCAGTTCTTC
TRBJ2-7 | NA | 14 | TRBV9 | NA | CASSVGRLPYEQYF | TGTGCCAGCAGCGTAGGCAGGCTACCTTACGAGCAGTACTTC
TRBJ2-2 | NA | 16 | TRBV10-3 | TRBD2 | CAIRSTGLANTGELFF | TGTGCCATCAGATCGACGGGACTAGCGAACACCGGGGAGCTGTTTTTT
TRBJ2-2 | NA | 13 | TRBV19 | TRBD1 | CASNQGDAGELFF | TGTGCCAGTAACCAGGGGGATGCCGGGGAGCTGTTTTTT
TRBJ2-1 | NA | 12 | TRBV29-1 | NA | CSVVAGSNEQFF | TGCAGCGTTGTCGCGGGCTCCAATGAGCAGTTCTTC
TRBJ2-7 | NA | 17 | TRBV4-2 | NA | CASSQDTLVGSSYEQYF | TGTGCCAGCAGCCAAGATACCCTCGTGGGCAGCTCCTACGAGCAGTACTTC
TRBJ1-1 | NA | 13 | TRBV11-1 | NA | CASSLGDALGAFF | TGTGCCAGCAGCTTAGGGGACGCCCTGGGGGCTTTCTTT
TRBJ1-5 | NA | 15 | TRBV18 | NA | CASSPSGGEDQPQHF | TGTGCCAGCTCACCGTCCGGTGGCGAGGATCAGCCCCAGCATTTT
TRBJ2-4 | NA | 13 | TRBV25-1 | NA | CASSRGRENIQYF | TGTGCCAGCAGTCGGGGTCGCGAAAACATTCAGTACTTC
TRBJ2-7 | NA | 14 | TRBV5-5 | NA | CASSPGHRGYEQYF | TGTGCCAGCAGCCCAGGGCACAGAGGATACGAGCAGTACTTC
TRBJ1-1 | NA | 11 | TRBV20-1 | TRBD1 | CSARGQSEAFF | TGCAGTGCTAGGGGACAGTCAGAAGCTTTCTTT
TRBJ2-1 | NA | 15 | TRBV7-2 | TRBD1 | CASSLDRGLHNEQFF | TGTGCCAGCAGCTTAGACAGGGGGCTCCACAATGAGCAGTTCTTC
TRBJ2-7 | NA | 15 | TRBV4-3 | TRBD1 | CASSPRGTGPYEQYF | TGCGCCAGCAGCCCACGGGGGACAGGCCCCTACGAGCAGTACTTC
TRBJ2-5 | NA | 15 | TRBV7-6 | NA | CASSLRVRAGETQYF | TGTGCCAGCAGCTTACGAGTTCGGGCAGGAGAGACCCAGTACTTC
TRBJ2-5 | NA | 14 | TRBV21-1 | NA | CASSNGPARETQYF | TGTGCCAGCAGCAACGGCCCAGCGAGAGAGACCCAGTACTTC
TRBJ2-5 | once | 13 | TRBV6-6 | TRBD2 | CASGRSSQETQYF | TGTGCCTCCGGGAGGTCCAGCCAAGAGACCCAGTACTTC
TRBJ1-4 | once | 19 | TRBV4-1 | TRBD1 | CASSQRGPELTGGNEKLFF | TGCGCCAGCAGCCAAAGGGGCCCGGAGTTGACAGGGGGGAATGAAAAACTGTTTTTT
TRBJ2-1 | NA | 15 | TRBV2 | NA | CASSETGRRNNEQFF | TGTGCCAGCAGTGAAACCGGACGAAGGAACAATGAGCAGTTCTTC